This T cell receptor (beta chain) emerged from a study of T cells in Graves' hyperthyroidism and ophthalmopathy. Uncontrolled infection, other autoimmune disease, pregnancy or lactation excluded patients. Clinical symptoms, serum thyroxine, TRAb, thyroid ultrasound and orbital computed tomography established diagnosis. What was amplified from RNA transcripts were TCR beta CDR3 regions. RT-PCR in the first round (using the HTBI primer set) targeted the TCR CDR3. One entry per CDR3 protein, called by TCRdb with MiXCR from the multiplex PCR reads. This table has about 700,000 distinct CDR3 sequences, approximately 42% appearing once. Overall study findings and caveats: Blood held most thyroid clonotypes expanded above 0.001 frequency. In simple terms, a model built on 13 V-J features told ophthalmopathy apart from stable hyperthyroidism.

Many counts were recorded for this clonotype. The antigen is not known. J was trimmed by 3 bases and V by 6 bases; bases with no gene match: 11. The CDR3 has 16 residues. Germline CDR1 SGDLS, CDR2 YYNGEE. This receptor was taken from an adult man with Graves' disease, either hyperthyroidism or ophthalmopathy (not recorded which). The chain has TRBV9 and TRBJ1-2, with TRBD1 identical over 10 bases. The sample taken for sequencing was peripheral blood or thyroid tissue (not recorded which). As DNA, the CDR3 is TGTGCCAGCACCGCTCCCGGGACAGGGGAGGACTATGGCTACACCTTC. It encodes CASTAPGTGEDYGYTF.